This TCR beta chain is drawn from a study of neurological immune-mediated disorders. This CDR3 contains 16 residues. After removal of 0 bases from V and 6 bases from J, the junction contained 10 bases not matched to a gene. Looked up from germline, CDR1 is SGHVS and CDR2 is FNYEAQ. Many counts were recorded for this clonotype. The unsorted libraries were produced from 2 million PBMCs held at -80 C. Synthesis of cDNA used 5'RACE (with 10-nucleotide random UMIs). TCRdb passed the 5' RACE reads through MiXCR, listing each CDR3 protein once. The data contain around 65,000 distinct CDR3 sequences, about 5.2% of them seen just once; the ten biggest clones take up about 5.3%.

This clonotype originated in a human donor with multiple sclerosis. The donor label of this sample is uncertain. The sample was PBMCs. V usage is TRBV7-6 and J usage is TRBJ1-1; 7 nucleotides align to TRBD1. The CDR3 bases are TGTGCCAGCAGCTTAGCGTCCCCAGGGGGGAGTGCTGAAGCTTTCTTT. Translated, it gives CASSLASPGGSAEAFF.